These T cell receptor beta chains were read from a single sample in a study of T cell changes during pregnancy in multiple sclerosis. TCRdb's copy holds only in-frame clones and misses some; the assay was immunoSEQ multiplex PCR. The sample records under 70,000 clones, approximately 91% being singletons. This material consisted of CD4+ T cells from peripheral blood mononuclear cells, taken in the first trimester of pregnancy. The receptors here all came from a female donor with multiple sclerosis, enrolled in a pregnancy study. The CDR3 runs from the conserved cysteine through the conserved F or W. D genes are given only for firm matches. Only part of the rows carry a size: once, few, many, or a class if the clone is expanded.

>TRBJ1-1|NA|TRBD1|TRBV5-6
CASSRGRTGPNTEAFF
TGTGCCAGCAGCCGGGGCCGGACAGGGCCAAACACTGAAGCTTTCTTT
>TRBJ1-3|NA|NA|TRBV9
CASSPRQVISGNTIYF
TGTGCCAGCAGCCCCCGACAGGTCATCTCTGGAAACACCATATATTTT
>TRBJ2-7|NA|NA|TRBV6-5
CASSPRGSYEQYF
TGTGCCAGCAGCCCTAGGGGTTCCTACGAGCAGTACTTC
>TRBJ2-2|NA|NA|TRBV9
CASSVGGYTGELFF
TGTGCCAGCAGCGTAGGAGGCTACACCGGGGAGCTGTTTTTT
>TRBJ1-2|NA|NA|TRBV5-4
CASSLAGPPGRGYGYTF
TGTGCCAGCAGCTTGGCAGGTCCCCCAGGGCGTGGGTATGGCTACACCTTC
>TRBJ2-7|NA|TRBD1|TRBV2
CASSVGNRGYEQYF
TGTGCCAGCAGTGTTGGCAACAGGGGTTACGAGCAGTACTTC
>TRBJ2-1|once|NA|TRBV2
CASSESRNEQFF
TGTGCCAGCAGTGAAAGTCGGAATGAGCAGTTCTTC
>TRBJ2-3|NA|NA|TRBV27
CASSSQGRGITDTQYF
TGTGCCAGCAGTTCCCAGGGGCGGGGGATCACAGATACGCAGTATTTT
>TRBJ1-2|NA|TRBD1|TRBV19
CASSIPRDRAYYYGYTF
TGTGCCAGTAGTATCCCTCGGGACAGGGCCTATTACTATGGCTACACCTTC
>TRBJ2-3|NA|NA|TRBV30
CAWTDPNSNSDTQYF
TGTGCCTGGACCGACCCGAATAGCAACTCAGATACGCAGTATTTT
>TRBJ1-5|NA|TRBD1|TRBV18
CASSPVGTGGPQHF
TGTGCCAGCTCACCAGTGGGGACAGGAGGGCCCCAGCATTTT
>TRBJ1-2|few|TRBD1|TRBV18
CASSPAGTGDYGYTF
TGTGCCAGCTCCCCAGCCGGGACAGGTGACTATGGCTACACCTTC
>TRBJ2-7|NA|NA|TRBV21-1
CASSKALRTPYEQYF
TGTGCCAGCAGCAAAGCGCTCAGGACACCCTACGAGCAGTACTTC
>TRBJ1-3|NA|NA|TRBV6-1
CASSESQGGNTIYF
TGTGCCAGCAGTGAAAGCCAGGGTGGAAACACCATATATTTT
>TRBJ2-1|NA|NA|TRBV25-1
CASSEYDYQYNEQFF
TGTGCCAGCAGTGAATATGACTACCAATACAATGAGCAGTTCTTC
>TRBJ2-7|once|TRBD1|TRBV25-1
CASKGGDSPSEQYF
TGTGCCAGCAAGGGTGGGGACAGTCCGTCCGAGCAGTACTTC
>TRBJ1-6|NA|NA|TRBV6-1
CASSRVNSPLHF
TGTGCCAGCAGCCGGGTTAATTCACCCCTCCACTTT
>TRBJ2-7|NA|NA|TRBV30
CAWNVGRDYEQYF
TGTGCCTGGAATGTCGGCAGGGACTACGAGCAGTACTTC
>TRBJ1-5|NA|NA|TRBV7-2
CASSETGDQPQHF
TGTGCCAGCAGCGAAACAGGAGACCAGCCCCAGCATTTT
>TRBJ2-3|NA|NA|TRBV30
CAWSPGHPGSDTQYF
TGTGCCTGGAGTCCCGGGCACCCAGGGTCAGATACGCAGTATTTT
>TRBJ2-7|once|TRBD1|TRBV30
CAWSVGDRAYEQYF
TGTGCCTGGAGTGTAGGGGACAGGGCCTACGAGCAGTACTTC
>TRBJ2-7|NA|TRBD1|TRBV7-2
CASSTGTGVYEQYF
TGTGCCAGCAGCACCGGGACAGGGGTCTACGAGCAGTACTTC
>TRBJ2-1|NA|NA|TRBV7-6
CASSLGQRLGLNEQFF
TGTGCCAGCAGCTTGGGACAACGGTTAGGTCTCAATGAGCAGTTCTTC
>TRBJ1-2|NA|NA|TRBV19
CASSIPRAASYGYTF
TGTGCCAGTAGTATTCCCCGCGCGGCGTCCTATGGCTACACCTTC
>TRBJ1-2|NA|TRBD1|TRBV6-5
CASGQGSYGYTF
TGTGCCAGCGGACAGGGCTCATATGGCTACACCTTC
>TRBJ1-2|NA|NA|TRBV6-5
CASSYRGGANYGYTF
TGTGCCAGCAGCTACCGGGGAGGGGCTAACTATGGCTACACCTTC
>TRBJ2-1|NA|NA|TRBV7-7
CASSEGTGGYNEQFF
TGTGCCAGCAGCGAAGGGACCGGAGGGTACAATGAGCAGTTCTTC
>TRBJ2-2|NA|TRBD1|TRBV5-1
CASSLVGSGQGHTGELFF
TGCGCCAGCAGCTTGGTCGGTAGCGGACAGGGGCACACCGGGGAGCTGTTTTTT
>TRBJ2-3|NA|TRBD2|TRBV9
CASSGTSATDTQYF
TGTGCCAGCAGCGGTACTAGCGCGACAGATACGCAGTATTTT
>TRBJ1-6|once|NA|TRBV6-1
CASSELEDRSPLHF
TGTGCCAGCAGTGAACTGGAGGACCGCTCACCCCTCCACTTT
>TRBJ2-1|NA|TRBD2|TRBV7-8
CASSSLAGVGGEQFF
TGTGCCAGCAGCTCTTTAGCGGGGGTAGGGGGTGAGCAGTTCTTC
>TRBJ2-3|NA|TRBD2|TRBV11-2
CASSLAGGAVPSDTQYF
TGTGCCAGCAGCTTAGCGGGGGGGGCGGTTCCCTCAGATACGCAGTATTTT
>TRBJ1-5|once|NA|TRBV4-1
CASSQGRGFESNQPQHF
TGCGCCAGCAGCCAAGGGAGGGGTTTTGAAAGCAATCAGCCCCAGCATTTT
>TRBJ2-1|NA|NA|TRBV6-5
CASRTGGLDEQFF
TGTGCCAGCAGAACGGGGGGCCTGGATGAGCAGTTCTTC
>TRBJ2-5|NA|NA|TRBV4-1
CASSQDPQAETQYF
TGCGCCAGCAGCCAAGACCCACAGGCGGAGACCCAGTACTTC
>TRBJ2-7|NA|TRBD1|TRBV6-5
CASSLGQGLTYEQYF
TGTGCCAGCAGCCTCGGACAGGGCTTGACCTACGAGCAGTACTTC
>TRBJ1-3|NA|NA|TRBV6-5
CASSYDSSLGNTIYF
TGTGCCAGCAGTTACGACAGCAGCCTTGGAAACACCATATATTTT
>TRBJ1-1|NA|NA|TRBV7-2
CASSPSGSNTEAFF
TGTGCCAGCAGCCCCTCGGGGTCAAACACTGAAGCTTTCTTT
>TRBJ1-1|few|TRBD1|TRBV30
CAWNGDRGNTEAFF
TGTGCCTGGAACGGGGACAGGGGGAACACTGAAGCTTTCTTT
>TRBJ2-1|NA|TRBD2|TRBV27
CASSPRLAGGYNEQFF
TGTGCCAGCAGTCCAAGACTAGCGGGGGGCTACAATGAGCAGTTCTTC
>TRBJ1-4|NA|NA|TRBV6-5
CASSFIRGTTNEKLFF
TGTGCCAGCAGTTTCATCCGCGGTACCACTAATGAAAAACTGTTTTTT
>TRBJ1-1|NA|NA|TRBV7-6
CASSLGFVGSVMNTEAFF
TGTGCCAGCAGCTTAGGGTTTGTGGGCAGTGTCATGAACACTGAAGCTTTCTTT
>TRBJ2-1|NA|TRBD1|TRBV5-4
CASSRRDRVVNEQFF
TGTGCCAGCAGTAGGCGGGACAGGGTCGTCAATGAGCAGTTCTTC
>TRBJ2-3|NA|NA|TRBV7-2
CASRSTDSYTQYF
TGTGCCAGCAGATCTACGGACAGCTATACGCAGTATTTT
>TRBJ2-1|NA|TRBD1|TRBV5-6
CASSSETGGLNEQFF
TGTGCCAGCAGCTCAGAGACAGGGGGGCTCAATGAGCAGTTCTTC
>TRBJ1-2|NA|NA|TRBV9
CASSVEHGYGYTF
TGTGCCAGCAGCGTAGAGCACGGCTATGGCTACACCTTC
>TRBJ1-1|NA|NA|TRBV29-1
CSGGREPTEAFF
TGCAGCGGAGGGAGGGAGCCCACTGAAGCTTTCTTT
>TRBJ1-5|NA|NA|TRBV30
CAWRSRRAVNQPQHF
TGTGCCTGGAGGTCCCGGAGGGCGGTAAATCAGCCCCAGCATTTT
>TRBJ2-2|NA|TRBD2|TRBV5-6
CASSPPGLAGRTGELFF
TGTGCCAGCTCTCCACCTGGACTAGCGGGGCGGACCGGGGAGCTGTTTTTT
>TRBJ1-3|many|TRBD1|TRBV25-1
CASSGTGSGNTIYF
TGTGCCAGCAGTGGGACAGGCTCTGGAAACACCATATATTTT
>TRBJ1-1|NA|TRBD1|TRBV6-6
CASSYGQGAEAFF
TGTGCCAGCAGTTACGGACAGGGGGCTGAAGCTTTCTTT
>TRBJ2-4|NA|NA|TRBV6-5
CASSPRAGARVIQYF
TGTGCCAGCAGTCCCAGGGCGGGGGCGAGGGTCATTCAGTACTTC